A single sample is the source of the 13 T cell receptor beta chains below, sequenced in a study of long-term antiretroviral therapy in people with HIV. With survey level as its setting, the immunoSEQ assay was v3.0. TCRdb keeps only in-frame clones here, not all; method: immunoSEQ multiplex PCR. In the table there are around 19,000 clones, around 82% of which are singletons. The sample was unsorted PBMCs, taken 2.9 years after starting antiretroviral therapy. The receptor source for this set is a woman under 40 with HIV.

V is TRBV6-4 and J is TRBJ1-2; the match to TRBD1 covers 10 bases. Germline trimming cut 5 bases from V and 8 bases from J; bases unmatched to any gene: 11. There are 15 residues in the CDR3. CDR1 is MRHNA and CDR2 is SNTAGT in the germline V gene. The CDR3 sequence is CASSPEPTGQGGYTF. The CDR3 DNA is TGTGCCAGCAGTCCCGAACCCACGGGACAGGGGGGCTACACCTTC.

The V gene is TRBV6-5, the J gene TRBJ1-1, with 7 bases that match TRBD1. Germline V lookup: CDR1 MNHEY, CDR2 SVGAGI. After removal of 7 bases from V and 1 base from J, the junction contained 3 bases not matched to a gene. This CDR3 has 13 amino acids. CDR3 residues: CASTGGKNTEAFF. Here the CDR3 DNA reads TGTGCCAGCACAGGGGGGAAGAACACTGAAGCTTTCTTT.

This clone was picked up a small number of times. This chain connects TRBV6-5 to TRBJ1-1; tentative D call: TRBD1 (6 bases). Germline CDR1 is MNHEY and CDR2 is SVGAGI. Trimming shortened V by 6 bases and J by 7 bases, and 15 bases separated the two germline ends. This CDR3 contains 13 residues. Here the CDR3 reads CASSPGVYGEAFF. CDR3 DNA sequence: TGTGCCAGCAGCCCAGGGGTATATGGTGAAGCTTTCTTT.

The chain carries TRBV5-1 and TRBJ2-2; 8 positions match TRBD2. This CDR3 is 16 amino acids long. Germline CDR1 and CDR2: SGHRS and YFSETQ. The junction had 2 bases not matched to a gene; V was cut back by 0 bases and J by 1 base. This CDR3 reads CASSLARGENTGELFF. The DNA for the CDR3 is TGCGCCAGCAGCTTGGCGCGGGGGGAGAACACCGGGGAGCTGTTTTTT.

In its sample, this clone was seen once. The chain recombines TRBV7-2 with TRBJ1-6; D call uncertain. The V end lost 6 bases, the J end lost 10 bases, and 13 bases lay between the germline ends. The CDR3 runs to 13 residues. Germline loops: CDR1 SGHTA, CDR2 FQGNSA. The chain's CDR3 is CASSLERLSPLHF. The DNA of the CDR3 is TGTGCCAGCAGTTTGGAGAGGCTCTCACCCCTCCACTTT. Based on the CDR3 plus reference TRBV7-2 and TRBJ1-6, the full variable domain is GAGVSQSPSNKVTEKGKDVELRCDPISGHTALYWYRQSLGQGLEFLIYFQGNSAPDKSGLPSDRFSAERTGGSVSTLTIQRTQQEDSAVYLCASSLERLSPLHFGNGTRLTVT.

The chain links TRBV10-1 to TRBJ1-2; D is uncertain. V was clipped by 0 bases and J by 8 bases, with 10 bases between them. From germline, CDR1 is WNHNN and CDR2 SYGVQD (reference sequence). CDR3 length: 13 residues. CDR3 sequence: CASSESTVGGYTF. The CDR3 DNA reads as TGCGCCAGCAGTGAGTCGACCGTGGGGGGCTACACCTTC.

V usage is TRBV5-8 and J usage is TRBJ2-7, with 7 bases that match TRBD1. The CDR3 has 14 residues. The J segment lost 4 bases and the V segment lost 5 bases, leaving 9 bases of the junction unmatched. Per the germline V gene, CDR1 is SGHTS and CDR2 is YDEGEE. CDR3: CASRKTGTAYEQYF. CDR3 in DNA: TGTGCCAGCAGAAAAACAGGGACAGCTTACGAGCAGTACTTC. Based on the CDR3 plus reference TRBV5-8 and TRBJ2-7, the full variable domain is EAGVTQSPTHLIKTRGQQATLRCSPISGHTSVYWYQQALGLGLQFLLWYDEGEERNRGNFPPRFSGRQFPNYSSELNVNALELEDSALYLCASRKTGTAYEQYFGPGTRLTVT.

This clone was observed a few times. V and J are TRBV19 and TRBJ1-5, with unresolved D. V was pared by 5 bases and J by 6 bases, with 14 bases between. Germline CDR1 and CDR2: LNHDA and SQIVND (reference sequence). The CDR3 sequence is 14 residues long. This chain's CDR3 is CASSPSVGGQPQHF. The CDR3 DNA reads as TGTGCCAGTAGTCCCTCGGTAGGAGGTCAGCCCCAGCATTTT.

This chain joins TRBV19 and TRBJ1-2; D unclear. Per germline, CDR1 LNHDA and CDR2 SQIVND (reference sequence). Trimming cost V 1 base and J 4 bases, with 13 bases left between them. This CDR3 has 15 amino acids. The CDR3 sequence: CASSIGAIHLYGYTF. The CDR3 bases are TGTGCCAGTAGTATAGGAGCCATCCATCTCTATGGCTACACCTTC. Together with reference TRBV19 and TRBJ1-2, the CDR3 gives the full variable domain: DGGITQSPKYLFRKEGQNVTLSCEQNLNHDAMYWYRQDPGQGLRLIYYSQIVNDFQKGDIAEGYSVSREKKESFPLTVTSAQKNPTAFYLCASSIGAIHLYGYTFGSGTRLTVV.

The chain couples TRBV7-9 to TRBJ1-1, with a weak D call TRBD1 (6 bases). Deletions cut 4 bases from V and 0 bases from J, with 12 bases between. This CDR3 comprises 15 residues. The germline CDR1 and CDR2 sequences are SEHNR and FQNEAQ (reference sequence). In DNA, the CDR3 is TGTGCCAGCAGCTCCCGGGACACCCTGAACACTGAAGCTTTCTTT. Translation gives CASSSRDTLNTEAFF. Combining the CDR3 with reference TRBV7-9 and TRBJ1-1 gives the whole variable domain DTGVSQNPRHKITKRGQNVTFRCDPISEHNRLYWYRQTLGQGPEFLTYFQNEAQLEKSRLLSDRFSAERPKGSFSTLEIQRTEQGDSAMYLCASSSRDTLNTEAFFGQGTRLTVV.

The chain is built from TRBV14 and TRBJ1-2, with 7 bases matching TRBD1. J lost 1 base, V lost 4 bases, and 9 bases had no gene match. The V gene's germline CDR1 is SGHDN and CDR2 FVKESK. This CDR3 comprises 16 residues. DNA for the CDR3: TGTGCCAGCAGCCCAGCCTACAGGGGAGGTAACTATGGCTACACCTTC. Translating gives CASSPAYRGGNYGYTF.

This clone is a singleton in its sample. The rearrangement uses TRBV13 and TRBJ1-1, with D unresolved. In germline, CDR1 is PRHDT, CDR2 FYEKMQ (reference sequence). The CDR3 covers 13 residues. V shed 1 base and J shed 6 bases, with 9 bases lying between them. For the CDR3, the DNA is TGTGCCAGCAGCTTAGAACCATGGTCTGAAGCTTTCTTT. Its translation: CASSLEPWSEAFF.

The gene calls are TRBV19 and TRBJ1-1; weak D call: TRBD1 (5 bases). The CDR3 is 14 residues long. V was shortened by 5 bases and J by 2 bases, with 12 bases between the two germline ends. In germline, CDR1 is LNHDA, CDR2 SQIVND (reference sequence). DNA of the CDR3: TGTGCCAGTAGTTCAGGGACGGTTAACACTGAAGCTTTCTTT. The encoded protein is CASSSGTVNTEAFF.